This T cell receptor (beta chain) was sequenced in a study of STAT3 mutations in large granular lymphocyte leukemia. Overall study results and limits: Every T-cell large granular lymphocyte leukemia patient had at least one immunodominant TCR beta clonotype. A small but highly pathogenic clone may have been missed. Sampling intervals varied between patients and samples.

Generated by immunoSEQ multiplex PCR, the TCRdb table keeps only in-frame clones and is missing some. The sample has roughly 31,000 clones; about 83% are singletons. The germline gives CDR1 SGHNT, CDR2 YYREEE (reference sequence). V shed 9 bases and J shed 0 bases, with 11 bases lying between them. The CDR3 length is 13 residues. Of note for this clone: The antigen is undetermined.

This sequence was found in a woman between 45 and 60 years old with T-cell large granular lymphocyte leukemia. Some clones in this sample may be carry-over from other donors' samples. The source material was peripheral blood mononuclear cells. The chain joins TRBV5-4 to TRBJ2-3; D is undetermined. The CDR3 region is CATTVRSTDTQYF. The CDR3 nucleotides read TGTGCCACAACAGTCCGAAGCACAGATACGCAGTATTTT.